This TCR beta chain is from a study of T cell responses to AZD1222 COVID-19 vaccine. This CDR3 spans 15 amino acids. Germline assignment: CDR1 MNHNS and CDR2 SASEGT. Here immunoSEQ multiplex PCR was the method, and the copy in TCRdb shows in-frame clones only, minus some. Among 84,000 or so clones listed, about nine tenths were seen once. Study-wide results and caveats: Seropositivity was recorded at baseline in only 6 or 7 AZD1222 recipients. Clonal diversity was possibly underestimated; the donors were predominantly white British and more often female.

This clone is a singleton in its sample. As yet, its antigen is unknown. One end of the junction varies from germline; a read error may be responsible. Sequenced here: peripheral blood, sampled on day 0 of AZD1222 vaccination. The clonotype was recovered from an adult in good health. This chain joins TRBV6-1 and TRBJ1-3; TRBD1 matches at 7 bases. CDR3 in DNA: TGTGCCAGCAGAGAAGGGGGCTACTCTGGAAACACCATATATTTT. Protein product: CASREGGYSGNTIYF.